The clone carrying this T cell receptor (beta chain) was counted at least ten times. Previously described methods and listed TCR primers were used for bulk TCR libraries. TCRdb re-called the PCR reads through MiXCR, storing one row per CDR3 protein. Of around 470,000 distinct CDR3 sequences listed, about 26% are singletons. The data stem from a study of molecular identifiers for immune sequencing clone quantification. Material for sequencing was naive CD8+ T cells from blood, with Jurkat cell RNA spiked in. Subset of the sample: FACS-sorted CD8+CD4-CCR7+CD45RA+ naive T cells. The sequence derives from a human donor in good health. Some libraries in this study had Jurkat cell RNA spiked in.

Here the CDR3 reads CASSLLGSGPGETQYF. CDR3 DNA: TGTGCCAGCAGTTTATTAGGGAGCGGGCCAGGAGAGACCCAGTACTTC. The chain joins TRBV27 to TRBJ2-5, with TRBD2 as a possible D gene (6 bases). CDR3 length: 16 amino acids. Trimming cost V 1 base and J 4 bases, with 16 bases left between them. From germline, CDR1 is MNHEY and CDR2 SMNVEV (reference sequence).